Given below is one T cell receptor beta chain in context. Its cognate antigen is unknown. In the original analysis: Quality scores were absent from the junction-only immunoSEQ sequences, so filtering differed. The table came from immunoSEQ multiplex PCR; TCRdb's copy has only in-frame clones and leaves some out. V and J calls and clone size are those listed in that table; D and trimming were worked out from the DNA. The table has about 580,000 clones, 95% to 98% seen once; the top ten hold 0.25% to 0.35%. Naive CD8 populations comprised CD45RO-negative cells positively selected for CCR7, excluding terminally differentiated effector memory CD45RA+ cells. The data stem from a study of shared clonotypes between healthy human individuals. Whole-study context: Donors had three CD4 naive, three CD4 memory, two CD8 naive and one CD8 memory plate apiece.

Study-wide findings and caveats: Non-shared clonotypes were found to have lower generation probabilities than the clonotypes that were shared by all four of the sorted-subset donors. Tissues were not sampled, only blood, and their repertoires likely differ.

The material sequenced was naive CD8+ T cells sorted from blood. This TCR came from a young man in good health.

The CDR3 loop is CASSQEEGLNTEAFF. The CDR3 DNA follows: TGCGCCAGCAGCCAAGAGGAAGGATTGAACACTGAAGCTTTCTTT. The V call is TRBV4-1, the J call TRBJ1-1; D is undetermined. This CDR3 contains 15 residues. V lost 0 bases and J 0 bases, leaving 8 bases between the germline ends. Looked up from germline, CDR1 is MGHRA and CDR2 is YSYEKL.